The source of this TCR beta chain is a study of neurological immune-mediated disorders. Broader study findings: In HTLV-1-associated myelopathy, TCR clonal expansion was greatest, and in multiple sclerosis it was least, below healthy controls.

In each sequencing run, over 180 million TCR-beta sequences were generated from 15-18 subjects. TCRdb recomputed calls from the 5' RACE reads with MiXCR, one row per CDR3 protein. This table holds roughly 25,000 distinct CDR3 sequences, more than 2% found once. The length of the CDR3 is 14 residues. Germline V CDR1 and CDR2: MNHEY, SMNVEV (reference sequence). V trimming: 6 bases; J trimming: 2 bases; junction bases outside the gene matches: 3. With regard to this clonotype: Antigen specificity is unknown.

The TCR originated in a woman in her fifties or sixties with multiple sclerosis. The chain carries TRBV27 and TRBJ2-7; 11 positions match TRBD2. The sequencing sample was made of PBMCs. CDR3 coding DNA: TGTGCCAGCAGCATAGCGGGGGGGACCTACGAGCAGTACTTC. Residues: CASSIAGGTYEQYF.